The present T cell receptor (beta chain) was sequenced within a study of identical twins. Study-level findings and limits: Cord blood beta clonotypes that were abundant carried fewer insertions, and memory repertoires showed no such trend.

TCRdb used MiXCR to reprocess the 5' RACE reads, holding one entry per CDR3 protein. This repertoire shows approximately 1.8 million distinct CDR3 sequences, more than 30% found once; its top ten account for roughly 0.3%. Comments on this clonotype: Antigen: not known.

Trimming took 3 bases from V and 4 from J; bases not matched to a gene: 6. This CDR3 comprises 15 residues. V usage is TRBV12-3 or TRBV12-4 and J usage is TRBJ2-3; 8 nucleotides agree with TRBD2. The TCR sequence derives from a newborn girl in good health. Material for sequencing was cord blood. CDR3 in amino acids: CASSFWREVADTQYF. As DNA, the CDR3 is TGTGCCAGCAGTTTTTGGCGGGAGGTCGCAGATACGCAGTATTTT.